This entry lists 18 T cell receptor beta chains sequenced from one sample in a study of blood T cell repertoires in COVID-19. Data came from immunoSEQ multiplex PCR; TCRdb stores just in-frame clones and leaves some out. The sample carries more than 15,000 clones, over 90% recorded once. Sequencing was done on a sample of peripheral blood. The receptors stem from a woman aged 45 to 65 with active COVID-19.

J is TRBJ1-1 and V is TRBV5-4, with TRBD1 matching over 7 bases. Germline CDR1 SGHNT, CDR2 YYREEE (reference sequence). There are 14 residues in the CDR3. Unmatched junction bases numbered 6, after V lost 6 bases and J lost 1 base. The CDR3 region is CASNSGTANTEAFF. CDR3 DNA sequence: TGTGCCAGCAACTCCGGGACAGCGAACACTGAAGCTTTCTTT. Looking up the rest from reference TRBV5-4 and TRBJ1-1 gives the full variable domain: ETGVTQSPTHLIKTRGQQVTLRCSSQSGHNTVSWYQQALGQGPQFIFQYYREEENGRGNFPPRFSGLQFPNYSSELNVNALELDDSALYLCASNSGTANTEAFFGQGTRLTVV.

J is TRBJ2-1 and V is TRBV3-1 (or the pseudogene TRBV3-2), with D possibly matching TRBD1 (5 bases). V was trimmed by 6 bases and J by 6 bases, leaving 12 bases between them. This CDR3 has 13 residues. Germline V gene data show CDR1 as LGHDT and CDR2 as YNNKEL (reference sequence). The CDR3 loop is CASSRNRFNEQFF. The CDR3 DNA is TGTGCCAGCAGTAGAAACAGGTTCAATGAGCAGTTCTTC.

The chain carries TRBV7-2 and TRBJ1-2, with 9 positions matching TRBD1. The germline CDR1 and CDR2 sequences are SGHTA and FQGNSA. This CDR3 contains 14 residues. V lost 5 bases and J lost 5; bases outside the gene matches: 6. The CDR3 region is CASSGTGTGYGYTF. The CDR3 DNA reads as TGTGCCAGCAGCGGCACCGGGACAGGGTATGGCTACACCTTC.

The chain links TRBV9 to TRBJ2-7; TRBD1 agrees at 9 bases. Germline values: CDR1 SGDLS, CDR2 YYNGEE. CDR3 length: 14 residues. J was trimmed by 7 bases and V by 4 bases; bases with no gene match: 9. The CDR3 region has the DNA TGTGCCAGCAGCCCATGGACAGGGGAGGGGGAGCAGTACTTC. Its protein is CASSPWTGEGEQYF.

The rearrangement uses TRBV2 and TRBJ1-6; D is unclear. The germline CDR1 and CDR2 sequences are SNHLY and FYNNEI. The V end was cut by 2 bases, the J end by 14 bases, with 10 bases between. The CDR3 sequence is 12 residues long. CDR3 bases: TGTGCCAGCAGTGAATACGTGGCAACCCTCCACTTT. Protein: CASSEYVATLHF.

This chain connects TRBV28 to TRBJ1-2; D gene unclear. The CDR3 is 13 residues long. Per germline, CDR1 MDHEN and CDR2 SYDVKM. V gave up 5 bases and J gave up 1 base, with 8 bases separating them. CDR3 nucleotides: TGTGCCAGCAGTGAGAAGTTTAACTATGGCTACACCTTC. This codes for CASSEKFNYGYTF.

The V call is TRBV7-9, the J call TRBJ1-2; perhaps TRBD1 as D (5 bases). The germline V gene has CDR1 SEHNR and CDR2 FQNEAQ (reference sequence). CDR3 size: 13 residues. Deletions cut 5 bases from V and 4 bases from J, with 11 bases between. In DNA form, the CDR3 reads TGTGCCAGCAGCCCGACAGTTCTCTATGGCTACACCTTC. Its protein is CASSPTVLYGYTF.

J is TRBJ1-5 and V is TRBV30; a possible D gene is TRBD1 (6 bases). Germline V gene data show CDR1 as GTSNPN and CDR2 as SVGIG (reference sequence). This CDR3 is built from 17 residues. V was clipped by 2 bases and J by 1 base, with 18 bases between them. The CDR3 here is CAWSPRGFDRSNQPQHF. In nucleotides, the CDR3 is TGTGCCTGGAGTCCGAGGGGCTTCGACAGGAGCAATCAGCCCCAGCATTTT.

CDR3: CASSLGGRGITGELFF. CDR3 sequence (DNA): TGTGCCAGCAGCTTGGGCGGGAGGGGAATCACCGGGGAGCTGTTTTTT. The V and J genes are TRBV5-4 and TRBJ2-2; 9 bases line up with TRBD2. The CDR3 runs 16 residues. Trimming cost V 0 bases and J 4 bases; bases outside gene matches: 4. Germline V gene sequence: CDR1 SGHNT, CDR2 YYREEE (reference sequence). Filled out from reference TRBV5-4 and TRBJ2-2, the complete variable domain reads ETGVTQSPTHLIKTRGQQVTLRCSSQSGHNTVSWYQQALGQGPQFIFQYYREEENGRGNFPPRFSGLQFPNYSSELNVNALELDDSALYLCASSLGGRGITGELFFGEGSRLTVL.

V and J are TRBV27 and TRBJ2-6; 12 bases are a match to TRBD1. The V segment lost 11 bases and the J segment 3 bases; nucleotides outside the gene matches: 8. Germline V gives CDR1 MNHEY, CDR2 SMNVEV (reference sequence). The CDR3 has 16 amino acids. The CDR3 protein is CASSGQGASGANVLTF. Here the CDR3 DNA reads TGTGCCTCTTCGGGACAGGGGGCGAGTGGGGCCAACGTCCTGACTTTC.

This chain joins TRBV19 and TRBJ1-5; 8 bases align to TRBD1. Germline assignment: CDR1 LNHDA and CDR2 SQIVND (reference sequence). The trim removed 3 bases at V and 7 bases at J, leaving 8 bases unmatched. The CDR3 totals 15 residues. The CDR3 protein is CASSMVGQGGQPQHF. CDR3 DNA: TGTGCCAGTAGTATGGTCGGACAGGGTGGCCAGCCCCAGCATTTT.

This chain uses TRBV5-1 with TRBJ2-7, with 7 nucleotides matching TRBD1. Germline CDR1 reads SGHRS; CDR2 reads YFSETQ. This CDR3 spans 17 amino acids. V shed 6 bases and J 4 bases; nucleotides not matched to a gene: 19. This chain's CDR3 is CASIRVRGRHPIYEQYF. The CDR3 DNA sequence: TGCGCCAGCATTAGGGTTAGGGGGCGACATCCGATTTACGAGCAGTACTTC.

The chain employs TRBV15 and TRBJ2-5; a weak D match, TRBD1 (5 bases). V gave up 0 bases and J gave up 6 bases, with 23 bases separating them. CDR1 and CDR2 from the germline V gene are LNHNV and YYDKDF (reference sequence). There are 18 residues in the CDR3. The CDR3 bases are TGTGCCACCAGCAGAGATATTAGGAAGGGGCAGGGAAGTCAGACCCAGTACTTC. Translation gives CATSRDIRKGQGSQTQYF.

V and J are TRBV5-1 and TRBJ2-1; the match to TRBD2 covers 9 bases. V was clipped by 4 bases and J by 8 bases; unmatched bases: 10. The germline gives CDR1 SGHRS, CDR2 YFSETQ. The CDR3 is 15 amino acids. The CDR3 bases are TGCGCCAGCAGCGGCGTTAGCGGGAGCTTCTATGAGCAGTTCTTC. It specifies CASSGVSGSFYEQFF.

This clone appeared once. This chain joins TRBV7-9 and TRBJ2-7; 9 bases fit TRBD1. V shed 5 bases, J shed 3 bases, and the junction held 5 bases outside the gene matches. The CDR3 is made up of 14 amino acids. The germline gives CDR1 SEHNR, CDR2 FQNEAQ (reference sequence). CDR3 sequence (DNA): TGTGCCAGCAGCCTCACGGGACAGGGCTACGAGCAGTACTTC. Translating it yields CASSLTGQGYEQYF.

The chain couples TRBV19 to TRBJ2-1; TRBD2 aligns across 9 bases. The CDR3 sequence is 16 residues long. Per germline, CDR1 LNHDA and CDR2 SQIVND (reference sequence). V lost 3 bases and J lost 3; bases outside the gene matches: 6. CDR3 in amino acids: CASSISSGKVYNEQFF. CDR3 DNA sequence: TGTGCCAGTAGTATTTCTAGCGGGAAGGTCTACAATGAGCAGTTCTTC.

Only one count was recorded for this clone. V gene TRBV25-1 combines with J gene TRBJ2-5, with 8 bases aligning to TRBD2. Germline loops: CDR1 MGHDK, CDR2 SYGVNS. The CDR3 extends over 16 amino acids. The trim removed 1 base at V and 2 bases at J, leaving 6 bases unmatched. This CDR3 is CASSEWLAGQQETQYF. CDR3 bases: TGTGCCAGCAGTGAATGGCTAGCGGGTCAGCAAGAGACCCAGTACTTC.

The CDR3, as DNA: TGTGCCAGCAGCCGAAGGGACAGGGGCTACACCGGGGAGCTGTTTTTT. This encodes CASSRRDRGYTGELFF. This rearrangement joins TRBV3-1 (or the pseudogene TRBV3-2) to TRBJ2-2, with TRBD1 matching 10 bases. Germline CDR1 LGHDT, CDR2 YNNKEL (reference sequence). The CDR3 contains 16 residues. Germline trimming cut 4 bases from V and 3 bases from J; bases unmatched to any gene: 5.